These 4 T cell receptor beta chains were all obtained from the same sample, sequenced in a study of human T cells and chemical hapten exposure. Total RNA was isolated from whole blood that had not been fractionated. MiXCR, applied by TCRdb to the 5' RACE reads, yields one record per CDR3 protein. The sample lists more than 140,000 distinct CDR3 sequences, 4.1% occurring once. These receptors originate from a female donor in good health.

This clonotype was detected ten times or more. The chain employs TRBV7-9 and TRBJ2-2, with 7 positions matching TRBD2. In germline, CDR1 is SEHNR, CDR2 FQNEAQ (reference sequence). There are 14 residues in the CDR3. V was clipped by 9 bases and J by 4 bases; unmatched bases: 8. The CDR3 protein is CASSRGGTTGELFF. CDR3 nucleotides: TGTGCCAGTTCCCGCGGGGGAACCACCGGGGAGCTGTTTTTT. The complete variable domain, with remaining parts taken from reference TRBV7-9 and TRBJ2-2, reads DTGVSQNPRHKITKRGQNVTFRCDPISEHNRLYWYRQTLGQGPEFLTYFQNEAQLEKSRLLSDRFSAERPKGSFSTLEIQRTEQGDSAMYLCASSRGGTTGELFFGEGSRLTVL.

This clonotype has just a few counts. A read error may be the cause here, since a much bigger clone is one base away. The V call is TRBV28, the J call TRBJ1-2; D possibly corresponds to TRBD1 (6 bases). The V gene's germline CDR1 is MDHEN and CDR2 SYDVKM. The CDR3 contains 13 residues. V lost 4 bases and J lost 7, with 13 bases in between. The DNA for the CDR3 is TGTGCCAGCAGTTCCGGGGGGCGTTGTGGCTACACCTTC. Translation gives CASSSGGRCGYTF.

Many counts were recorded for this clonotype. This rearrangement joins TRBV27 to TRBJ1-3; 9 bases agree with TRBD1. The length of the CDR3 is 15 residues. V shed 5 bases and J 2 bases; nucleotides not matched to a gene: 4. Per the germline V gene, CDR1 is MNHEY and CDR2 is SMNVEV (reference sequence). The CDR3 spells CASSLQGATGNTIYF. The DNA for the CDR3 is TGTGCCAGCAGTCTACAGGGGGCTACTGGAAACACCATATATTTT.

This clonotype was recorded at least ten times. V and J are TRBV20-1 and TRBJ1-1, with D tentatively TRBD1 (5 bases). V was cut by 6 bases and J by 11 bases, with 16 bases left in between. Germline V gene lookup returns CDR1 DFQATT and CDR2 SNEGSKA (reference sequence). This CDR3 contains 11 residues. The CDR3 protein is CSASAGTSAFF. The CDR3 coding sequence is TGCAGTGCCAGCGCCGGGACCTCCGCTTTCTTT.